These T cell receptor beta chains were read from a single sample in a study of regulatory T cells in long-lasting Graves disease. TCRdb reprocessed the multiplex PCR reads with MiXCR, giving one entry per CDR3 protein. Of around 460,000 distinct CDR3 sequences in the sample, roughly 21% are singletons; the top ten hold roughly 7.7%. The material was peripheral blood mononuclear cells (PBMCs), obtained when the disease was refractory, from a patient treated with antithyroid drugs. These receptors all come from a female donor with Graves disease. CDR3s include the opening cysteine and the closing phenylalanine or tryptophan. D genes are given only for firm matches. Rows give clone size only sometimes, using once, few, many, or a class for an expanded clone.

V gene: TRBV29-1
D gene: TRBD1
J gene: TRBJ2-7
clone size: -
CDR3 DNA: TGCAGCGTTGAATTCCGGGACAGGGCCTACGAGCAGTACTTC
CDR3 protein: CSVEFRDRAYEQYF

V gene: TRBV5-6
D gene: -
J gene: TRBJ1-2
clone size: few
CDR3 DNA: TGTGCCAGCAGCCAGATACAGGGAGGCTACACCTTC
CDR3 protein: CASSQIQGGYTF

V gene: TRBV20-1
D gene: -
J gene: TRBJ1-1
clone size: few
CDR3 DNA: TGCAGTGCTGAGGTCACCTACACTGAAGCTTTCTTT
CDR3 protein: CSAEVTYTEAFF

V gene: TRBV7-2
D gene: -
J gene: TRBJ2-1
clone size: few
CDR3 DNA: TGTGCCAGCAGCTTAGGGGGGGTATGGTACAATGAGCAGTTCTTC
CDR3 protein: CASSLGGVWYNEQFF

V gene: TRBV28
D gene: -
J gene: TRBJ2-1
clone size: once
CDR3 DNA: TGTGCCAGCAGCCTTACTAGAGTACCTTACAATGAGCAGTTCTTC
CDR3 protein: CASSLTRVPYNEQFF

V gene: TRBV11-3
D gene: -
J gene: TRBJ2-1
clone size: -
CDR3 DNA: TGTGCCAGCAGCCAGGGGGGTTTCTACAATGAGCAGTTCTTC
CDR3 protein: CASSQGGFYNEQFF

V gene: TRBV28
D gene: TRBD2
J gene: TRBJ2-1
clone size: -
CDR3 DNA: TGTGCCAGCAGACTAGCGGCGAACAATGAGCAGTTCTTC
CDR3 protein: CASRLAANNEQFF

V gene: TRBV6-2/TRBV6-3
D gene: -
J gene: TRBJ1-1
clone size: few
CDR3 DNA: TGTGCCAGCAGCGACCGGGACACCAGGACTGAAGCTTTCTTT
CDR3 protein: CASSDRDTRTEAFF

V gene: TRBV7-9
D gene: TRBD2
J gene: TRBJ2-7
clone size: few
CDR3 DNA: TGTGCCAGCAGCTCCGCGGGACTAGCGGTCTCCTACGAGCAGTACTTC
CDR3 protein: CASSSAGLAVSYEQYF

V gene: TRBV28
D gene: -
J gene: TRBJ2-5
clone size: -
CDR3 DNA: TGTGCCAGCAGTTTTTTTGAGGGTATAGGGCTGGCGGACCAAGAGACCCAGTACTTC
CDR3 protein: CASSFFEGIGLADQETQYF

V gene: TRBV12-3/TRBV12-4
D gene: -
J gene: TRBJ2-7
clone size: many
CDR3 DNA: TGTGCCAGCAGCCCCGGGCCCAGCTCCTACGAGCAGTACTTC
CDR3 protein: CASSPGPSSYEQYF

V gene: TRBV6-2/TRBV6-3
D gene: TRBD1
J gene: TRBJ2-7
clone size: many
CDR3 DNA: TGTGCCAGCAGTTCAGCCTGGGACAGATCCTACGAGCAGTACTTC
CDR3 protein: CASSSAWDRSYEQYF

V gene: TRBV19
D gene: TRBD1
J gene: TRBJ1-1
clone size: once
CDR3 DNA: TGTGCCAGTAGTATCGGACAGGCCGCGATAGCTTTCTTT
CDR3 protein: CASSIGQAAIAFF

V gene: TRBV24-1
D gene: TRBD2
J gene: TRBJ2-1
clone size: -
CDR3 DNA: TGTGCCGTTCGAGGAGCGGGAGCCCTTGAGCAGTTCTTC
CDR3 protein: CAVRGAGALEQFF

V gene: TRBV6-1
D gene: -
J gene: TRBJ1-6
clone size: many
CDR3 DNA: TGTGCCAGCACGGGGCACAATTCACCCCTCCACTTT
CDR3 protein: CASTGHNSPLHF

V gene: TRBV3-1
D gene: TRBD2
J gene: TRBJ2-5
clone size: -
CDR3 DNA: TGTGCCAGCACCGCCACTAGCGGGGGGGTTGCGGAGACCCAGTACTTC
CDR3 protein: CASTATSGGVAETQYF

V gene: TRBV7-9
D gene: -
J gene: TRBJ2-2
clone size: -
CDR3 DNA: TGTGCCAGCAGCTTAGATCCAGGGTCCACCGGGGAGCTGTTTTTT
CDR3 protein: CASSLDPGSTGELFF

V gene: TRBV28
D gene: -
J gene: TRBJ2-5
clone size: many
CDR3 DNA: TGTGCCAGCAGTCCTCCGGGACTTCAAAAAGAGACCCAGTACTTC
CDR3 protein: CASSPPGLQKETQYF

V gene: TRBV28
D gene: -
J gene: TRBJ2-2
clone size: many
CDR3 DNA: TGTGCCAGCAGTTTTCCCCTTCGCGGCACCGGGGAGCTGTTTTTT
CDR3 protein: CASSFPLRGTGELFF

V gene: TRBV6-5
D gene: -
J gene: TRBJ2-7
clone size: few
CDR3 DNA: TGTGCCAGCAGTTACTCCGGGGGAGGGACAGAAATCTACGAGCAGTACTTC
CDR3 protein: CASSYSGGGTEIYEQYF

V gene: TRBV3-1
D gene: -
J gene: TRBJ1-2
clone size: -
CDR3 DNA: TGTGCCAGCAGCCAAACGCGATTCCTTTCTGTGGGCTACACCTTC
CDR3 protein: CASSQTRFLSVGYTF

V gene: TRBV7-2
D gene: -
J gene: TRBJ2-5
clone size: -
CDR3 DNA: TGTGCCAGCAGCCCGGGCGTGGTTCGAGAGACCCAGTACTTC
CDR3 protein: CASSPGVVRETQYF

V gene: TRBV2
D gene: -
J gene: TRBJ2-7
clone size: many
CDR3 DNA: TGTGCCAGCAGTGAACTTCTCAGTTCCTACGAGCAGTACTTC
CDR3 protein: CASSELLSSYEQYF

V gene: TRBV14
D gene: -
J gene: TRBJ2-5
clone size: few
CDR3 DNA: TGTGCCAGCAGCCCTGCGGCAGGGGGGAAGACCCAGTACTTC
CDR3 protein: CASSPAAGGKTQYF

V gene: TRBV7-2
D gene: -
J gene: TRBJ1-5
clone size: few
CDR3 DNA: TGTGCCAGCAGCTTAGAGCTTACTCAGCCCCAGCATTTT
CDR3 protein: CASSLELTQPQHF

V gene: TRBV6-2/TRBV6-3
D gene: TRBD1
J gene: TRBJ1-5
clone size: -
CDR3 DNA: TGTGCCAGCAGTTACCTCAACCCGGGGACAGGTCAGCCCCAGCATTTT
CDR3 protein: CASSYLNPGTGQPQHF

V gene: TRBV6-1
D gene: -
J gene: TRBJ1-2
clone size: -
CDR3 DNA: TGTGCCAGCAGGACTAGTAAATACTATGGCTACACCTTC
CDR3 protein: CASRTSKYYGYTF

V gene: TRBV11-1
D gene: -
J gene: TRBJ2-7
clone size: -
CDR3 DNA: TGTGCCAGCAGCACGCTTGGCTACGAGCAGTACTTC
CDR3 protein: CASSTLGYEQYF

V gene: TRBV18
D gene: TRBD1
J gene: TRBJ1-6
clone size: -
CDR3 DNA: TGTGCCAGCTCCCTACGAAAGGACAGGGGGGATTCACCCCTCCACTTT
CDR3 protein: CASSLRKDRGDSPLHF

V gene: TRBV28
D gene: TRBD2
J gene: TRBJ2-3
clone size: -
CDR3 DNA: TGTGCCAGCAGGGTTAGCGGGACTAGCACAGATACGCAGTATTTT
CDR3 protein: CASRVSGTSTDTQYF

V gene: TRBV27
D gene: TRBD2
J gene: TRBJ2-4
clone size: many
CDR3 DNA: TGTGCCAGCAGTCTGGGGGGGTCAAACATTCAGTACTTC
CDR3 protein: CASSLGGSNIQYF

V gene: TRBV29-1
D gene: -
J gene: TRBJ2-1
clone size: once
CDR3 DNA: TGCAGCGCCCTTGGGGGGTATGCTGATGAGCAGTTCTTC
CDR3 protein: CSALGGYADEQFF

V gene: TRBV6-5
D gene: TRBD1
J gene: TRBJ1-1
clone size: many
CDR3 DNA: TGTGCCAGCAGTTACTCTGACAGGGGGCAAGATGAAGCTTTCTTT
CDR3 protein: CASSYSDRGQDEAFF

V gene: TRBV11-1
D gene: -
J gene: TRBJ2-7
clone size: many
CDR3 DNA: TGTGCCAGCAGCTTCCGGGACGGGGGTAGGTACGAGCAGTACTTC
CDR3 protein: CASSFRDGGRYEQYF

V gene: TRBV3-1
D gene: -
J gene: TRBJ1-6
clone size: -
CDR3 DNA: TGTGCCAGCAGCCAATATGCAGGGAGTGAGGATTCACCCCTCCACTTT
CDR3 protein: CASSQYAGSEDSPLHF

V gene: TRBV11-3
D gene: -
J gene: TRBJ2-7
clone size: many
CDR3 DNA: TGTGCCAGCAGCTTAGAGGAGTACGAGCAGTACTTC
CDR3 protein: CASSLEEYEQYF

V gene: TRBV7-9
D gene: TRBD1
J gene: TRBJ2-7
clone size: -
CDR3 DNA: TGTGCCAGCAGCCCCCATTGGACAGGGGGCGATTCGGCCTACGAGCAGTACTTC
CDR3 protein: CASSPHWTGGDSAYEQYF

V gene: TRBV24-1
D gene: TRBD2
J gene: TRBJ2-5
clone size: few
CDR3 DNA: TGTGCCACCAGTGAGGAGACTAGCGGGGGGGCCTTCCAAGAGACCCAGTACTTC
CDR3 protein: CATSEETSGGAFQETQYF

V gene: TRBV19
D gene: TRBD2
J gene: TRBJ2-3
clone size: -
CDR3 DNA: TGTGCCAGTAAAGTTTCACTAGCGGGGATCACAGATACGCAGTATTTT
CDR3 protein: CASKVSLAGITDTQYF

V gene: TRBV20-1
D gene: -
J gene: TRBJ1-5
clone size: few
CDR3 DNA: TGCAGTGCTAGAGAATGGGTCGAGGGCCAGCCCCAGCATTTT
CDR3 protein: CSAREWVEGQPQHF

V gene: TRBV7-2
D gene: -
J gene: TRBJ1-2
clone size: -
CDR3 DNA: TGTGCCAGCAGCTTAATGATGAGGGATCTTCGCTATGGCTACACCTTC
CDR3 protein: CASSLMMRDLRYGYTF

V gene: TRBV18
D gene: -
J gene: TRBJ1-6
clone size: -
CDR3 DNA: TGTGCCAGCTCACCGCCGGGATCCGGTGGGTCACCCCTCCACTTT
CDR3 protein: CASSPPGSGGSPLHF

V gene: TRBV5-1
D gene: -
J gene: TRBJ1-1
clone size: -
CDR3 DNA: TGCGCCAGCAGCCCCGTAAAACGGGATCCTGAAGCTTTCTTT
CDR3 protein: CASSPVKRDPEAFF

V gene: TRBV2
D gene: -
J gene: TRBJ1-1
clone size: many
CDR3 DNA: TGTGCCTTCCTTCGGGGGCCAAGGGCTTTCTTT
CDR3 protein: CAFLRGPRAFF

V gene: TRBV29-1
D gene: -
J gene: TRBJ2-7
clone size: many
CDR3 DNA: TGCAGCGTTGAAATGGGGGCTGGCGAGCAGTACTTC
CDR3 protein: CSVEMGAGEQYF

V gene: TRBV12-3/TRBV12-4
D gene: -
J gene: TRBJ2-2
clone size: -
CDR3 DNA: TGTGCCAGCACCCCAGAGGGAGACGCCGGGGAGCTGCTTTTT
CDR3 protein: CASTPEGDAGELLF

V gene: TRBV28
D gene: -
J gene: TRBJ1-5
clone size: -
CDR3 DNA: TGTGCCAGCACTCGCGGGGCGGGGGCTTATAGCAATCAGCCCCAGCATTTT
CDR3 protein: CASTRGAGAYSNQPQHF

V gene: TRBV15
D gene: -
J gene: TRBJ1-2
clone size: many
CDR3 DNA: TGTGCCACCAGCAGCCAGGGTTATGGCTACACCTTC
CDR3 protein: CATSSQGYGYTF

V gene: TRBV19
D gene: TRBD2
J gene: TRBJ2-5
clone size: -
CDR3 DNA: TGTGCCAGTAGTATAGATGGGAGCGGGGGGGCGGGGGTTCAAGAGACCCAGTACTTC
CDR3 protein: CASSIDGSGGAGVQETQYF

V gene: TRBV13
D gene: TRBD2
J gene: TRBJ2-7
clone size: few
CDR3 DNA: TGTGCCAGCAGCTCATCCACGGAGCGGAGCGGGAGCTACGAGCAGTACTTC
CDR3 protein: CASSSSTERSGSYEQYF

V gene: TRBV19
D gene: -
J gene: TRBJ1-5
clone size: few
CDR3 DNA: TGTGCCAGTAGTAAAGCCCAAGGCGGCGGTCAGCCCCAGCATTTT
CDR3 protein: CASSKAQGGGQPQHF

V gene: TRBV20-1
D gene: -
J gene: TRBJ1-5
clone size: many
CDR3 DNA: TGCAGTGCTAGGCTAGGACAGTTGAGGAATCAGCCCCAGCATTTT
CDR3 protein: CSARLGQLRNQPQHF

V gene: TRBV12-3/TRBV12-4
D gene: -
J gene: TRBJ1-2
clone size: many
CDR3 DNA: TGTGCCAGCAGTTTACGACAGACACTCTATGGCTACACCTTC
CDR3 protein: CASSLRQTLYGYTF